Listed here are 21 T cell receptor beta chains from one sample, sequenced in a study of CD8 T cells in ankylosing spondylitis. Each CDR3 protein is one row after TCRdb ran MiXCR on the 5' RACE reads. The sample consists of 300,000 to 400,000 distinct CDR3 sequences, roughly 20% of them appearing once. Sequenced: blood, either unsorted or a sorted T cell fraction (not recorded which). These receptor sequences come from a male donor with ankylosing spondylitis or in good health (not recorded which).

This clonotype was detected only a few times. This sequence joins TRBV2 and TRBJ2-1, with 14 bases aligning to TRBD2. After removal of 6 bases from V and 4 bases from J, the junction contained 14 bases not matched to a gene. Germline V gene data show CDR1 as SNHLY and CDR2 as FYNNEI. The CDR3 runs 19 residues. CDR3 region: CASRGGLAGASFGYNEQFF. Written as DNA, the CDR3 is TGTGCCAGCAGAGGGGGACTAGCGGGGGCCAGTTTTGGATACAATGAGCAGTTCTTC.

Here the CDR3 reads CASSKRRDGSYEQYF. CDR3 DNA: TGTGCCAGCAGCAAACGCCGGGACGGATCCTACGAGCAGTACTTC. The gene calls are TRBV7-9 and TRBJ2-7; either TRBD1 or TRBD2 may fit D (5 bases each). The germline V gene encodes CDR1 SEHNR and CDR2 FQNEAQ (reference sequence). The CDR3 is 15 amino acids. V lost 5 bases and J lost 1, with 15 bases in between.

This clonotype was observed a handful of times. In nucleotides, the CDR3 is TGCAGCGTTGACGGCAGCACAGATACGCAGTATTTT. Protein: CSVDGSTDTQYF. V and J are TRBV29-1 and TRBJ2-3, with no clear D. V was clipped by 3 bases and J by 0 bases, with 4 bases between them. The germline V gene has CDR1 SQVTM and CDR2 ANQGSEA. The CDR3 extends over 12 amino acids.

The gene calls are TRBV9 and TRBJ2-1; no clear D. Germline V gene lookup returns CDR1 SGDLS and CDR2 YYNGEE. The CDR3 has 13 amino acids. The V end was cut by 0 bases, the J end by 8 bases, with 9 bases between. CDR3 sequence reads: CASSVGPGDEQFF. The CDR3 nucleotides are TGTGCCAGCAGCGTAGGTCCGGGCGATGAGCAGTTCTTC.

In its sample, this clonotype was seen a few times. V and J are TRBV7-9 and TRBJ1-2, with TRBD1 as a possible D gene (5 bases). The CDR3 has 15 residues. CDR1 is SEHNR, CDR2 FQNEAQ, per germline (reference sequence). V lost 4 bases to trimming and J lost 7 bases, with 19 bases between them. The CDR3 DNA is TGTGCCAGCAGCTCTGGGGGGTATCGAGTTGGTGGCTACACCTTC. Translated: CASSSGGYRVGGYTF. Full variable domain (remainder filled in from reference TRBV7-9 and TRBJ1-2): DTGVSQNPRHKITKRGQNVTFRCDPISEHNRLYWYRQTLGQGPEFLTYFQNEAQLEKSRLLSDRFSAERPKGSFSTLEIQRTEQGDSAMYLCASSSGGYRVGGYTFGSGTRLTVV.

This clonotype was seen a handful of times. The CDR3 loop reads CASRSGTAIMNTEAFF. CDR3 sequence (DNA): TGTGCCAGTAGGTCCGGGACAGCAATCATGAACACTGAAGCTTTCTTT. J is TRBJ1-1 and V is TRBV19; TRBD1 matches at 7 bases. Unmatched junction bases numbered 10, after V lost 6 bases and J lost 0 bases. Per germline, CDR1 LNHDA and CDR2 SQIVND (reference sequence). The CDR3 is 16 amino acids.

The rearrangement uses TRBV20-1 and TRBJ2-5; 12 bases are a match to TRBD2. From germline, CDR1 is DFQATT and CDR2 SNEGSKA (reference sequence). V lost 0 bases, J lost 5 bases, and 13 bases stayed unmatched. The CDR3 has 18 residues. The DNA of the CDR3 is TGCAGTGCTAGAGATGTAGCGGCTAGCGGGGGGGCTTGGGAGACCCAGTACTTC. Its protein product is CSARDVAASGGAWETQYF.

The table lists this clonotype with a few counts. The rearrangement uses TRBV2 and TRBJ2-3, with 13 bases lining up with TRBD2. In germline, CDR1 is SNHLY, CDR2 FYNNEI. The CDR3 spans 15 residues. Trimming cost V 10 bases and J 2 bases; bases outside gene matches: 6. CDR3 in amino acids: CATQGTSGVTDTQYF. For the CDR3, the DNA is TGTGCCACCCAAGGGACTAGCGGGGTCACAGATACGCAGTATTTT.

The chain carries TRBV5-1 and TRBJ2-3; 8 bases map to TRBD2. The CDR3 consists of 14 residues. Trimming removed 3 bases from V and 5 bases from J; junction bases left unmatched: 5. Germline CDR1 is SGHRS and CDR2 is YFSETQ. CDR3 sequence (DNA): TGCGCCAGCAGCTACAGCGGGGGCGGAGATACGCAGTATTTT. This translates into CASSYSGGGDTQYF.

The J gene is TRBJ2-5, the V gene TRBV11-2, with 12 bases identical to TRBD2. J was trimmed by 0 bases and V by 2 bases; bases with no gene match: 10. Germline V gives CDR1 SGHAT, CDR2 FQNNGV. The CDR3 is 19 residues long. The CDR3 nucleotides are TGTGCCAGCAGCTTATTATCGACTAGCGGGGGACTATACCAAGAGACCCAGTACTTC. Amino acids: CASSLLSTSGGLYQETQYF.

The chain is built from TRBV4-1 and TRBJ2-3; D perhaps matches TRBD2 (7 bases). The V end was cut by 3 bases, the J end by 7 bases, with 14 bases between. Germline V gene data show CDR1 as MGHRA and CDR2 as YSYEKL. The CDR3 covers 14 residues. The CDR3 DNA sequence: TGCGCCAGCAGCCAGATGGGGGGGGGCTATACGCAGTATTTT. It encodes CASSQMGGGYTQYF.

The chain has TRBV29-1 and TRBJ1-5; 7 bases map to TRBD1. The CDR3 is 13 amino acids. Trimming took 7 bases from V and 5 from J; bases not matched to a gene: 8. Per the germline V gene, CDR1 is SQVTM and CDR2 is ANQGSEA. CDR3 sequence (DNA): TGCAGCGCTCGGGACAGCACCTATCAGCCCCAGCATTTT. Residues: CSARDSTYQPQHF.

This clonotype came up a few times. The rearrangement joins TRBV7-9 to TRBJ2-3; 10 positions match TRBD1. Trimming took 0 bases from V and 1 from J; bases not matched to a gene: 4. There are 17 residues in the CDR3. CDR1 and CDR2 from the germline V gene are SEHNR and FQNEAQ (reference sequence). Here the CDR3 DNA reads TGTGCCAGCAGCTTAGCGGACGGGACAGGGGGCACAGATACGCAGTATTTT. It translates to CASSLADGTGGTDTQYF. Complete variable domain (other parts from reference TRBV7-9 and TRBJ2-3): DTGVSQNPRHKITKRGQNVTFRCDPISEHNRLYWYRQTLGQGPEFLTYFQNEAQLEKSRLLSDRFSAERPKGSFSTLEIQRTEQGDSAMYLCASSLADGTGGTDTQYFGPGTRLTVL.

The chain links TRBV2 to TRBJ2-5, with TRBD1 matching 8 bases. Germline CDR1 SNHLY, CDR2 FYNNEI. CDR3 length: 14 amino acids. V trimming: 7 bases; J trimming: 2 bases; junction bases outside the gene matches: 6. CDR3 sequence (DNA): TGTGCCAGCACAGGGACAGGAGCTCAAGAGACCCAGTACTTC. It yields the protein CASTGTGAQETQYF. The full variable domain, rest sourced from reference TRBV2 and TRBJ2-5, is EPEVTQTPSHQVTQMGQEVILRCVPISNHLYFYWYRQILGQKVEFLVSFYNNEISEKSEIFDDQFSVERPDGSNFTLKIRSTKLEDSAMYFCASTGTGAQETQYFGPGTRLLVL.

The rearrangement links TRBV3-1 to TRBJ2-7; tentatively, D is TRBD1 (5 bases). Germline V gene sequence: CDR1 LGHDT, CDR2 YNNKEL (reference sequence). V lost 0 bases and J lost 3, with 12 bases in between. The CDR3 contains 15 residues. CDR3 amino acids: CASSQDSQGFYEQYF. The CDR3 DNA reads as TGTGCCAGCAGCCAAGACAGCCAGGGATTCTACGAGCAGTACTTC.

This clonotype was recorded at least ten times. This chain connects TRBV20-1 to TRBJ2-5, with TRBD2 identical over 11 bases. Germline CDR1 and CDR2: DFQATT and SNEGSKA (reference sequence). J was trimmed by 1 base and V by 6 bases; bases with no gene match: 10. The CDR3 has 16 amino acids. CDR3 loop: CSAKFLAGGFQETQYF. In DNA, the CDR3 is TGCAGTGCCAAGTTTCTAGCGGGGGGCTTCCAAGAGACCCAGTACTTC.

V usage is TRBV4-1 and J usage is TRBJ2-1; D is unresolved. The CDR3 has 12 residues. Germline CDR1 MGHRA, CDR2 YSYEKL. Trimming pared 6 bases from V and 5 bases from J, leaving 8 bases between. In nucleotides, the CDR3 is TGCGCCAGCAGGAGGTTTGACAATGAGCAGTTCTTC. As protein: CASRRFDNEQFF.

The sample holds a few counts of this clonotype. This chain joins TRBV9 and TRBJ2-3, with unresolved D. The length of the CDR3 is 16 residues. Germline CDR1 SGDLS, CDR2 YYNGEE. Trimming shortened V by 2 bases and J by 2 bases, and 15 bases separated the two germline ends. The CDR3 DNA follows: TGTGCCAGCAGCGTTGAAGGCGGAGCCGTCACAGATACGCAGTATTTT. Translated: CASSVEGGAVTDTQYF.

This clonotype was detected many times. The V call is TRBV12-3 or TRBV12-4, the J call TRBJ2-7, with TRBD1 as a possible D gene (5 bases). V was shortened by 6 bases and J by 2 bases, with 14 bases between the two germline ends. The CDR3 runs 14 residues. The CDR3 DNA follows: TGTGCCAGCAGCCGCACAGGTTCCCCCTACGAGCAGTACTTC. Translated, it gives CASSRTGSPYEQYF.

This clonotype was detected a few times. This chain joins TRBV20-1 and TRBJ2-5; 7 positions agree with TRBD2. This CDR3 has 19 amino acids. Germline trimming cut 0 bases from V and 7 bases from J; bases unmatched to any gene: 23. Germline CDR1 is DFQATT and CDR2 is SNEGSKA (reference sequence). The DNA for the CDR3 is TGCAGTGCTAGAGATTTTGGAGAGTGGGGAGGGCCGATTAGGGGGACCCAGTACTTC. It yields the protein CSARDFGEWGGPIRGTQYF.

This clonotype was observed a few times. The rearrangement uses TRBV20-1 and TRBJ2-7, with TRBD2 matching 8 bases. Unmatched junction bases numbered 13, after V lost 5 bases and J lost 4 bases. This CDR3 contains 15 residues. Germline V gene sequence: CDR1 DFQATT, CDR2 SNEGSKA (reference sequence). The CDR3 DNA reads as TGCAGTGCTGAGGTCTCCCCGGGGGGGAGGTACGAGCAGTACTTC. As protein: CSAEVSPGGRYEQYF.